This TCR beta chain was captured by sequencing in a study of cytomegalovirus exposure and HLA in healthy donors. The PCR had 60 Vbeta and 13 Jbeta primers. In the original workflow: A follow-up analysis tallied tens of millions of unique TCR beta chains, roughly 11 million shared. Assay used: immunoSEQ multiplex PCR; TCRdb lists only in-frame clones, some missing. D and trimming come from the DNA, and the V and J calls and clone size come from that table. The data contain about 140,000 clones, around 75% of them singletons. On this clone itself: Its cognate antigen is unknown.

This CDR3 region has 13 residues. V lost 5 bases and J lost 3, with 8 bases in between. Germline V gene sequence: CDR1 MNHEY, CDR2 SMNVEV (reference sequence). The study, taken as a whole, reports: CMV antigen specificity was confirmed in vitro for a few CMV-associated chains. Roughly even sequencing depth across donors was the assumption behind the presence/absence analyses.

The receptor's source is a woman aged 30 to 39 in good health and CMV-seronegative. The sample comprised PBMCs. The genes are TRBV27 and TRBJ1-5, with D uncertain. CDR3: CASSAAVNQPQHF. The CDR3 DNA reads TGTGCCAGCAGTGCGGCGGTCAATCAGCCCCAGCATTTT.